The 16 T cell receptor beta chains below all came from one sample that was sequenced in a study of blood T cell repertoires in COVID-19. Only in-frame clones appear in the TCRdb table, and some are missing; sequencing was by immunoSEQ multiplex PCR. The sample shows approximately 100,000 clones, roughly 92% of them seen only once. Input material: peripheral blood. The receptors were gathered from a man between 65 and 79 years old with acute or convalescent COVID-19.

CDR3 sequence: CASSPSTGGNEQFF. As DNA, the CDR3 is TGTGCCAGCAGCCCCTCGACAGGAGGCAATGAGCAGTTCTTC. The V call is TRBV9, the J call TRBJ2-1, with TRBD1 as a possible D gene (6 bases). The germline V and J ends were trimmed by 4 bases and 6 bases, with 14 bases remaining between them. Germline loops: CDR1 SGDLS, CDR2 YYNGEE. This CDR3 region has 14 residues.

The chain joins TRBV7-2 to TRBJ2-5, with D maybe TRBD1 (6 bases). In germline, CDR1 is SGHTA, CDR2 FQGNSA. V lost 3 bases, J lost 9 bases, and 11 bases lay in between. The CDR3 length is 12 residues. CDR3 sequence: CASSLSTGPQYF. The CDR3 bases are TGTGCCAGCAGCTTGAGTACAGGGCCCCAGTACTTC.

The genes are TRBV4-2 and TRBJ2-1; 8 positions agree with TRBD1. Germline V CDR1 and CDR2: LGHNA, YNFKEQ. The ends lost 0 bases at V and 7 bases at J; junction bases unmatched: 8. The CDR3 covers 16 residues. The CDR3 loop is CASSQDMSGGNNEQFF. CDR3 nucleotide sequence: TGTGCCAGCAGCCAAGATATGTCAGGGGGCAATAATGAGCAGTTCTTC.

The chain joins TRBV9 to TRBJ2-1; 9 bases are shared with TRBD2. CDR1 and CDR2 (germline): SGDLS, YYNGEE. CDR3 size: 15 residues. The V and J ends lost 4 bases and 5 bases, in that order; junction bases with no gene match: 7. CDR3 nucleotide sequence: TGTGCCAGCAGCCCCGGAACTAGCGGGCACAATGAGCAGTTCTTC. Amino acids: CASSPGTSGHNEQFF. Drawing the rest from reference TRBV9 and TRBJ2-1, the complete variable domain is DSGVTQTPKHLITATGQRVTLRCSPRSGDLSVYWYQQSLDQGLQFLIQYYNGEERAKGNILERFSAQQFPDLHSELNLSSLELGDSALYFCASSPGTSGHNEQFFGPGTRLTVL.

The V call is TRBV9, the J call TRBJ1-1, with TRBD1 identical over 9 bases. Germline V gene sequence: CDR1 SGDLS, CDR2 YYNGEE. Trimming removed 5 bases from V and 2 bases from J; junction bases left unmatched: 7. The CDR3 extends over 15 amino acids. The CDR3 region is CASRAGTGRNTEAFF. The CDR3, as DNA: TGTGCCAGCAGAGCCGGGACAGGGCGTAACACTGAAGCTTTCTTT.

The V and J genes are TRBV6-5 and TRBJ1-1; tentatively, D is TRBD1 (6 bases). Trimming took 0 bases from V and 8 from J, leaving 7 bases between them. Germline loops: CDR1 MNHEY, CDR2 SVGAGI. This CDR3 region has 12 residues. DNA for the CDR3: TGTGCCAGCAGTTACTCCAGGGGCGAAGCTTTCTTT. Its translation: CASSYSRGEAFF.

This chain joins TRBV25-1 and TRBJ2-1, with TRBD2 matching 7 bases. J gave up 4 bases and V 2 bases, and 8 bases lay outside the gene matches. Germline V gives CDR1 MGHDK, CDR2 SYGVNS. The CDR3 has 16 residues. CDR3 DNA sequence: TGTGCCAGCAGTGAAACCCTAGCGGACGCATACAATGAGCAGTTCTTC. Its translation: CASSETLADAYNEQFF.

This chain connects TRBV9 to TRBJ2-7; a possible D gene is TRBD1 (6 bases). V was clipped by 0 bases and J by 0 bases, with 10 bases between them. CDR3 length: 15 residues. From germline, CDR1 is SGDLS and CDR2 YYNGEE. The CDR3 sequence is CASSVAVDSSYEQYF. The CDR3 coding sequence is TGTGCCAGCAGCGTAGCAGTGGACAGCTCCTACGAGCAGTACTTC.

V and J are TRBV12-3 or TRBV12-4 and TRBJ1-6, with no clear D. The CDR3 is 12 residues long. The V end lost 6 bases, the J end lost 10 bases, and 10 bases lay between the germline ends. The CDR3 is CASSFVRSPLHF. In nucleotides, the CDR3 is TGTGCCAGCAGCTTCGTGAGGTCACCCCTCCACTTT.

The J gene is TRBJ1-5, the V gene TRBV6-5, with 7 nucleotides matching TRBD1. V lost 5 bases and J lost 2; bases outside the gene matches: 6. CDR1 is MNHEY and CDR2 is SVGAGI in the germline V gene. This CDR3 region has 15 residues. The CDR3 bases are TGTGCCAGCAGTAGCCCAACAGGGGGCAATCAGCCCCAGCATTTT. It is translated as CASSSPTGGNQPQHF.

The CDR3 region has the DNA TGTGCCAGCAGCTTATTAGGGGCAGGAACAGATACGCAGTATTTT. Translation: CASSLLGAGTDTQYF. This chain connects TRBV7-6 to TRBJ2-3; TRBD1 might be the D (5 bases). CDR3 size: 15 residues. V was cut by 2 bases and J by 3 bases, with 12 bases left in between. Germline V lookup: CDR1 SGHVS, CDR2 FNYEAQ. The variable domain in full, completed from reference TRBV7-6 and TRBJ2-3, reads GAGVSQSPRYKVTKRGQDVALRCDPISGHVSLYWYRQALGQGPEFLTYFNYEAQQDKSGLPNDRFSAERPEGSISTLTIQRTEQRDSAMYRCASSLLGAGTDTQYFGPGTRLTVL.

The chain employs TRBV2 and TRBJ1-1; the D gene is possibly TRBD1 (5 bases). Germline CDR1 reads SNHLY; CDR2 reads FYNNEI. The CDR3 is made up of 12 amino acids. V dropped 7 bases and J dropped 6 bases, with 12 bases sitting between them. Here the CDR3 reads CASNAGKAEAFF. For the CDR3, the DNA is TGTGCCAGCAATGCAGGGAAGGCTGAAGCTTTCTTT.

The chain uses TRBV4-3 and TRBJ2-5; 11 bases match TRBD2. Trimming cost V 0 bases and J 5 bases; bases outside gene matches: 5. CDR1 is LGHNA, CDR2 YSLEER, per germline. The CDR3 contains 16 residues. The CDR3 DNA follows: TGCGCCAGCAGCCAAGAGTCCCCTAGCGGGAGGGAGACCCAGTACTTC. Its protein is CASSQESPSGRETQYF.

A note on this clone: The identical CDR3 is also encoded by other nucleotide sequences in the sample. V is TRBV6-5 and J is TRBJ1-6, with 8 bases fitting TRBD1. The CDR3 contains 15 residues. Germline CDR1 and CDR2: MNHEY and SVGAGI. V lost 0 bases to trimming and J lost 7 bases; unmatched junction nucleotides: 2. DNA for the CDR3: TGTGCCAGCAGTTACTCGGGACAGGTCAATTCACCCCTCCACTTT. It yields the protein CASSYSGQVNSPLHF.

V is TRBV5-1 and J is TRBJ1-2; D is possibly TRBD1 (5 bases). The CDR3 has 14 amino acids. Trimming shortened V by 2 bases and J by 6 bases, and 14 bases separated the two germline ends. CDR1 is SGHRS, CDR2 YFSETQ, per germline. For the CDR3, the DNA is TGCGCCAGCAGCTTAGCCAGGGCGGAAGATGGCTACACCTTC. Its translation: CASSLARAEDGYTF.

The chain carries TRBV10-3 and TRBJ2-7; 10 bases are shared with TRBD2. After removal of 4 bases from V and 1 base from J, the junction contained 4 bases not matched to a gene. Germline V CDR1 and CDR2: ENHRY, SYGVKD. This CDR3 spans 15 amino acids. In DNA form, the CDR3 reads TGTGCCATCAGTGTACGGACTAGCGGTTCCTACGAGCAGTACTTC. It codes for CAISVRTSGSYEQYF.